A single sample gave rise to the 19 T cell receptor beta chains below, sequenced in a study of cytotoxic CD8 clonotypes in ibrutinib-treated CLL. Repertoires were generated with immunoSEQ multiplex PCR, while TCRdb's copy carries only in-frame clones and drops some. The data hold around 140,000 clones, with 70% to 80% observed a single time. Source: PBMCs, taken after 12 months of ibrutinib treatment. Every receptor here comes from a human donor with chronic lymphocytic leukemia.

The J gene is TRBJ2-7, the V gene TRBV28; D remains ambiguous. Trimming removed 3 bases at V and 3 bases at J, with 9 bases between. The CDR3 covers 13 residues. Germline CDR1 MDHEN, CDR2 SYDVKM. Here the CDR3 DNA reads TGTGCCAGCAGTTTGGTATACCTCTACGAGCAGTACTTC. This translates into CASSLVYLYEQYF.

J is TRBJ2-3 and V is TRBV6-1; TRBD2 might be the D (6 bases). Germline V CDR1 and CDR2: MNHNS, SASEGT. The V end lost 4 bases, the J end lost 4 bases, and 21 bases lay between the germline ends. This CDR3 comprises 17 residues. The CDR3: CASSVGRSRVPPDTQYF. The CDR3, as DNA: TGTGCCAGCAGTGTTGGGAGGTCCAGGGTCCCTCCAGATACGCAGTATTTT.

The chain links TRBV19 to TRBJ1-5, with 7 bases fitting TRBD1. Germline CDR1 and CDR2: LNHDA and SQIVND (reference sequence). The junction had 9 bases not matched to a gene; V was cut back by 2 bases and J by 8 bases. The CDR3 has 15 residues. The CDR3 region is CASSIRGSTGEPQHF. In DNA, the CDR3 is TGTGCCAGTAGTATACGAGGATCCACAGGGGAGCCCCAGCATTTT.

The chain links TRBV6-4 to TRBJ2-1; no clear D. The germline V gene has CDR1 MRHNA and CDR2 SNTAGT. Deletions cut 2 bases from V and 0 bases from J, with 8 bases between. This CDR3 spans 15 amino acids. The CDR3 DNA reads as TGTGCCAGCAGTGACGGGCAGACCTCCTACAATGAGCAGTTCTTC. Translation gives CASSDGQTSYNEQFF.

The V call is TRBV5-1, the J call TRBJ1-4; D is unclear. This CDR3 has 14 residues. V dropped 2 bases and J dropped 4 bases, with 9 bases sitting between them. Per germline, CDR1 SGHRS and CDR2 YFSETQ. The CDR3 sequence: CASSLGRNNEKLFF. CDR3 nucleotide sequence: TGCGCCAGCAGCTTAGGGAGGAATAATGAAAAACTGTTTTTT.

The CDR3 sequence: CASSQEGPPQETQYF. DNA for the CDR3: TGTGCCAGCAGCCAAGAAGGGCCACCACAAGAGACCCAGTACTTC. The V and J genes are TRBV14 and TRBJ2-5; no clear D gene. The CDR3 is made up of 15 amino acids. Per the germline V gene, CDR1 is SGHDN and CDR2 is FVKESK. Trimming took off 0 bases at V and 2 bases at J, with 10 bases between the two ends.

This sequence joins TRBV6-4 and TRBJ2-7, with a weak D call TRBD2 (5 bases). This CDR3 is built from 13 residues. Per the germline V gene, CDR1 is MRHNA and CDR2 is SNTAGT. Trimming took off 0 bases at V and 6 bases at J, with 9 bases between the two ends. The CDR3 bases are TGTGCCAGCAGTGACTCGCCCCGGGGCGAGCAGTACTTC. Protein product: CASSDSPRGEQYF.

In this sample, this clone turned up a few times. V is TRBV28 and J is TRBJ1-1; TRBD1 aligns across 9 bases. V lost 2 bases to trimming and J lost 3 bases; unmatched junction nucleotides: 7. Germline V lookup: CDR1 MDHEN, CDR2 SYDVKM. The CDR3 runs 16 residues. The CDR3 loop is CASSLLTGGRHTEAFF. The CDR3 nucleotides are TGTGCCAGCAGTTTACTGACAGGGGGGAGGCACACTGAAGCTTTCTTT. Combining the CDR3 with reference TRBV28 and TRBJ1-1 gives the whole variable domain DVKVTQSSRYLVKRTGEKVFLECVQDMDHENMFWYRQDPGLGLRLIYFSYDVKMKEKGDIPEGYSVSREKKERFSLILESASTNQTSMYLCASSLLTGGRHTEAFFGQGTRLTVV.

The J gene is TRBJ2-3, the V gene TRBV19; 9 bases match TRBD1. The CDR3 loop spans 15 amino acids. Germline CDR1 reads LNHDA; CDR2 reads SQIVND (reference sequence). V trimming: 6 bases; J trimming: 2 bases; junction bases outside the gene matches: 6. The CDR3, as DNA: TGTGCCAGTAGACGAAGGACAGGGGACACAGATACGCAGTATTTT. Residues: CASRRRTGDTDTQYF.

The chain has TRBV5-1 and TRBJ2-5, with D maybe TRBD2 (5 bases). V was pared by 0 bases and J by 1 base, with 7 bases between. The CDR3 is 14 amino acids. From germline, CDR1 is SGHRS and CDR2 YFSETQ. The CDR3 loop reads CASSLVTSQETQYF. The CDR3 coding sequence is TGCGCCAGCAGCTTGGTAACTAGCCAAGAGACCCAGTACTTC.

J is TRBJ2-2 and V is TRBV28, with D perhaps TRBD1 (6 bases). CDR1 is MDHEN and CDR2 is SYDVKM in the germline V gene. The V end was cut by 5 bases, the J end by 3 bases, with 13 bases between. The CDR3 sequence is 15 residues long. CDR3 coding DNA: TGTGCCAGCAGTCCCTGGGGACAAGACACCGGGGAGCTGTTTTTT. This gives the protein CASSPWGQDTGELFF.

V and J are TRBV30 and TRBJ2-7; tentatively, D is TRBD1 or TRBD2 (5 bases each). The germline V and J ends were trimmed by 2 bases and 6 bases, with 14 bases remaining between them. The CDR3 loop spans 13 amino acids. Germline V CDR1 and CDR2: GTSNPN, SVGIG (reference sequence). The CDR3 reads CAWSRGRDREQYF. CDR3 coding DNA: TGTGCCTGGAGTCGAGGCAGGGACCGCGAGCAGTACTTC.

The chain employs TRBV10-3 and TRBJ2-1, with D maybe TRBD2 (6 bases). This CDR3 is 15 amino acids long. CDR1 ENHRY and CDR2 SYGVKD come from the germline V gene. Trimming shortened V by 5 bases and J by 1 base, and 12 bases separated the two germline ends. CDR3 in DNA: TGTGCCATCAGTACCGCTGGGGGGTCCTACAATGAGCAGTTCTTC. It encodes CAISTAGGSYNEQFF.

The chain has TRBV19 and TRBJ2-7; tentatively, D is TRBD1 (6 bases). The V end was cut by 7 bases, the J end by 4 bases, with 14 bases between. The CDR3 runs 13 residues. CDR1 LNHDA and CDR2 SQIVND come from the germline V gene (reference sequence). The CDR3 sequence is CASKAGAFYEQYF. As DNA, the CDR3 is TGTGCCAGTAAGGCAGGGGCATTTTACGAGCAGTACTTC. Full variable domain (remainder filled in from reference TRBV19 and TRBJ2-7): DGGITQSPKYLFRKEGQNVTLSCEQNLNHDAMYWYRQDPGQGLRLIYYSQIVNDFQKGDIAEGYSVSREKKESFPLTVTSAQKNPTAFYLCASKAGAFYEQYFGPGTRLTVT.

V is TRBV7-3 and J is TRBJ2-1, with D tentatively TRBD1 (6 bases). CDR1 and CDR2 (germline): SGHTA, FQGTGA. Trimming removed 5 bases from V and 8 bases from J, with 13 bases in between. The CDR3 covers 13 residues. CDR3 nucleotide sequence: TGTGCCAGCAGCGCGACAGGTACGGATGAGCAGTTCTTC. Translated: CASSATGTDEQFF.

This chain joins TRBV7-9 and TRBJ2-7; 7 bases match TRBD2. V shed 3 bases, J shed 3 bases, and the junction held 14 bases outside the gene matches. Germline CDR1 reads SEHNR; CDR2 reads FQNEAQ (reference sequence). The CDR3 consists of 17 residues. Here the CDR3 DNA reads TGTGCCAGCAGCTTTCCTACAGCGGGGAGACAAGACTACGAGCAGTACTTC. This translates into CASSFPTAGRQDYEQYF. The variable domain in full, completed from reference TRBV7-9 and TRBJ2-7, reads DTGVSQNPRHKITKRGQNVTFRCDPISEHNRLYWYRQTLGQGPEFLTYFQNEAQLEKSRLLSDRFSAERPKGSFSTLEIQRTEQGDSAMYLCASSFPTAGRQDYEQYFGPGTRLTVT.

J is TRBJ2-7 and V is TRBV7-9; D remains unclear. Trimming shortened V by 1 base and J by 3 bases, and 1 base separated the two germline ends. The CDR3 consists of 11 residues. CDR1 is SEHNR and CDR2 is FQNEAQ in the germline V gene (reference sequence). This CDR3 reads CASSLDYEQYF. The CDR3 nucleotides are TGTGCCAGCAGCTTAGACTACGAGCAGTACTTC.

This clone was counted a single time. The chain joins TRBV5-1 to TRBJ2-1, with 11 nucleotides matching TRBD2. From germline, CDR1 is SGHRS and CDR2 YFSETQ. V shed 4 bases, J shed 10 bases, and the junction held 7 bases outside the gene matches. The CDR3 runs to 14 residues. In nucleotides, the CDR3 is TGCGCCAGCAGCACGGGACTAGCGGTAGGGGAGCAGTTCTTC. Its protein product is CASSTGLAVGEQFF.

This chain connects TRBV5-5 to TRBJ1-4, with 7 bases that match TRBD1. V lost 3 bases and J lost 7; bases outside the gene matches: 6. CDR1 is SGHKS and CDR2 is YYEKEE in the germline V gene (reference sequence). This CDR3 is 14 amino acids long. The CDR3 reads CASSSPRDSEKLFF. CDR3 in DNA: TGTGCCAGCAGCTCCCCCCGGGACAGTGAAAAACTGTTTTTT.